This TCR beta chain derives from a study of molecular identifiers for immune sequencing clone quantification. Sorted naive CD8 T cells were those defined as CD8+CD4-CCR7+CD45RA+. The CDR3 extends over 15 amino acids. The V gene's germline CDR1 is WNHNN and CDR2 SYGVQD (reference sequence). For this clonotype: Being one base from a much bigger clone, this may be a read error.

One entry per CDR3 protein results from TCRdb running MiXCR on the PCR reads. The table lists over 55,000 distinct CDR3 sequences, 15% to 20% of them singletons. Sequenced material: naive CD8+ T cells from blood, with Jurkat cell RNA spiked in. This sample's subset: FACS-sorted CD8+CD4-CCR7+CD45RA+ naive T cells. This chain joins TRBV10-1 and TRBJ2-7; 11 nucleotides line up with TRBD1. The receptor comes from a human donor in good health. Some libraries in this study had Jurkat cell RNA spiked in. The CDR3 loop reads CACSDPGQGAYEQYF. CDR3 DNA sequence: TGCGCCTGCAGTGACCCGGGACAGGGGGCCTACGAGCAGTACTTC.